A selection of T cell receptor beta chains follows, all from one sample in a study of B cell selection in AIRE deficiency. Assay: immunoSEQ multiplex PCR; the TCRdb copy retains only in-frame clones and omits some. The data hold roughly 25,000 clones, with roughly 97% observed a single time. Sequencing input: CD4+CD127+ conventional T cells sorted from PBMCs. These receptors were collected from a human donor in good health. Both conserved end residues are part of each CDR3. The order of the fields is J gene, V gene, D gene, CDR3 length, clone size, CDR3 DNA, CDR3 protein. D genes are given only for firm matches. Rows give clone size only sometimes, using once, few, many, or a class for an expanded clone.

TRBJ2-7 | TRBV6-6 | . | 14 | . | TGTGCCAGCAACCAAGCGGGCGCTTCCTACGAGCAGTACTTC | CASNQAGASYEQYF
TRBJ2-3 | TRBV28 | . | 14 | . | TGTGCCAGCAGTTTACTTACAGGGATAGATACGCAGTATTTT | CASSLLTGIDTQYF
TRBJ2-7 | TRBV7-3 | . | 15 | . | TGTGCCAGCAGCCCCGGGGGAGCGGGTTCATACGAGCAGTACTTC | CASSPGGAGSYEQYF
TRBJ2-4 | TRBV6-5 | . | 15 | . | TGTGCCAGCAGAGGAGGGGGGGTCGGGGACGGCATTCAGTACTTC | CASRGGGVGDGIQYF
TRBJ1-5 | TRBV28 | TRBD1 | 15 | . | TGTGCCAGCAGTACGGGACAGGGGGCGCGTCAGCCCCAGCATTTT | CASSTGQGARQPQHF
TRBJ2-7 | TRBV5-6 | . | 16 | once | TGTGCCAGCAGCCGTTTCCCCCCCAGGGACCCCTACGAGCAGTACTTC | CASSRFPPRDPYEQYF
TRBJ1-4 | TRBV29-1 | . | 13 | few | TGCAGCGTTGGACACCCAACTAATGAAAAACTGTTTTTT | CSVGHPTNEKLFF
TRBJ2-2 | TRBV7-6 | . | 16 | . | TGTGCCAGCAGCCCCCGGGGAATCTTAAACACCGGGGAGCTGTTTTTT | CASSPRGILNTGELFF
TRBJ1-6 | TRBV11-2 | . | 13 | . | TGTGCCAGCAGCTTAGAGCCTAATTCACCCCTCCACTTT | CASSLEPNSPLHF
TRBJ2-7 | TRBV11-1 | . | 16 | . | TGTGCCAGCAGCCGAGTCGTATCGGAGAGAAGCAGCGAGCAGTACTTC | CASSRVVSERSSEQYF
TRBJ2-3 | TRBV5-6 | . | 15 | . | TGTGCCAGCAGCTTGGTAGGGTCGGAGAGAGATACGCAGTATTTT | CASSLVGSERDTQYF
TRBJ1-2 | TRBV6-1 | . | 13 | . | TGTGCCAGCAGTGGGGACCGAGCCTATGGCTACACCTTC | CASSGDRAYGYTF
TRBJ2-3 | TRBV4-3 | TRBD2 | 15 | once | TGCGCCAGCAGCCATTTAGCGGGAGCGACAGATACGCAGTATTTT | CASSHLAGATDTQYF
TRBJ1-5 | TRBV7-2 | TRBD1 | 15 | . | TGTGCCAGCAGCTTTGACAGGGGAAGCAATCAGCCCCAGCATTTT | CASSFDRGSNQPQHF
TRBJ1-3 | TRBV9 | TRBD1 | 16 | . | TGTGCCAGCAGCGTGAGGGGACAGAGCTCTGGAAACACCATATATTTT | CASSVRGQSSGNTIYF
TRBJ2-3 | TRBV5-1 | . | 15 | . | TGCGCCAGCAGCTTGGACAGGGTCGACACAGATACGCAGTATTTT | CASSLDRVDTDTQYF
TRBJ1-5 | TRBV15 | . | 15 | . | TGTGCCACCAGCAGAGAGTCGCAGGGAGGTCAGCCCCAGCATTTT | CATSRESQGGQPQHF
TRBJ1-5 | TRBV4-3 | . | 13 | . | TGCGCCAGCAGCCACGGTAGGGATCAGCCCCAGCATTTT | CASSHGRDQPQHF
TRBJ1-5 | TRBV28 | . | 17 | once | TGTGCCAGCAGTTTACTTCCGCAGGGCTTTAGCAATCAGCCCCAGCATTTT | CASSLLPQGFSNQPQHF
TRBJ2-7 | TRBV5-1 | TRBD2 | 17 | . | TGCGCCAGCAGCTTGGGGGCTCTAGCGGGGGACTCCTACGAGCAGTACTTC | CASSLGALAGDSYEQYF
TRBJ1-1 | TRBV7-9 | TRBD1 | 15 | . | TGTGCCAGCAGCTTAGCCGGGACAGGGTACACTGAAGCTTTCTTT | CASSLAGTGYTEAFF
TRBJ2-2 | TRBV6-5 | TRBD2 | 15 | . | TGTGCCAGCAGTTCAGGGACTAGGGACACCGGGGAGCTGTTTTTT | CASSSGTRDTGELFF